The clone carrying this T cell receptor (beta chain) is a singleton in its sample. No antigen is known for it. The table came from immunoSEQ multiplex PCR; TCRdb's copy has only in-frame clones and leaves some out. The sample shows roughly 130,000 clones, around nine tenths of them seen only once. These data belong to a study of identifying expanded T cells in peripheral blood. Study outcomes and limitations: Clone count variance between roughly two-week samples rose with total template count. Differentially abundant clones: about 1.1 between replicates, 16.4 at about 13 days, less than 20 at four.

No infections or other immune events were documented during collection. Between the trimmed V and J ends, which lost 1 base and 1 base, there was a span of 2 bases. There are 13 residues in the CDR3. Germline CDR1 is LNHDA and CDR2 is SQIVND (reference sequence). The sample comprised blood. This clonotype was obtained from a person aged 18 to 69 in good health. V and J are TRBV19 and TRBJ1-5; no definite D call. CDR3 sequence (DNA): TGTGCCAGTAGTATAGCCAGCAATCAGCCCCAGCATTTT. Translation gives CASSIASNQPQHF.